Below, 25 T cell receptor beta chains from the same sample are listed, as sequenced in a study of cytomegalovirus exposure and HLA in healthy donors (dated by TCRdb to the late 2010s). Library preparation employed the immunoSEQ multiplex PCR assay. A mixture of 60 forward primers for TCR Vbeta segments and 13 reverse primers for TCR Jbeta segments was used in the multiplex PCR. TCRdb obtained this table from immuneACCESS and retained in-frame rearrangements with V and J assigned. These tables miss some clones; where compared with another copy, unresolved V genes account for less than half of the shortfall, and the remainder is unexplained. The sample has 150,000 or so clones on record, around 80% of them singletons. The ten biggest clones cover approximately 2.5% of the sample. The sequencing sample was made of PBMCs. The receptors were sampled from a man aged 50-59 years in good health and CMV-seronegative.

This chain connects TRBV7-2 to TRBJ1-1; no reliable D call. Germline lookup yields CDR1 SGHTA and CDR2 FQGNSA. The CDR3 is 13 residues long. V was pared by 5 bases and J by 4 bases, with 11 bases between. CDR3 loop: CASSVGYGTEAFF. The CDR3 DNA sequence: TGTGCCAGCAGCGTCGGGTACGGCACTGAAGCTTTCTTT.

The genes are TRBV7-9 and TRBJ2-5; 7 bases agree with TRBD1. Per the germline V gene, CDR1 is SEHNR and CDR2 is FQNEAQ (reference sequence). The CDR3 runs 15 residues. V shed 4 bases, J shed 2 bases, and the junction held 7 bases outside the gene matches. CDR3 protein: CASSWPGTEQETQYF. The CDR3 coding sequence is TGTGCCAGCAGCTGGCCGGGGACAGAACAAGAGACCCAGTACTTC. Using reference TRBV7-9 and TRBJ2-5 for the parts outside the CDR3, the full variable domain is DTGVSQNPRHKITKRGQNVTFRCDPISEHNRLYWYRQTLGQGPEFLTYFQNEAQLEKSRLLSDRFSAERPKGSFSTLEIQRTEQGDSAMYLCASSWPGTEQETQYFGPGTRLLVL.

The chain employs TRBV19 and TRBJ1-4; D unresolved. CDR1 and CDR2 (germline): LNHDA, SQIVND (reference sequence). The CDR3 spans 14 residues. Trimming took off 5 bases at V and 3 bases at J, with 10 bases between the two ends. CDR3 bases: TGTGCCAGTAGTGCCACCTCGGCTAATGAAAAACTGTTTTTT. Amino acids: CASSATSANEKLFF.

This chain uses TRBV5-4 with TRBJ2-1; 8 bases fit TRBD2. CDR1 is SGHNT and CDR2 is YYREEE in the germline V gene (reference sequence). The V and J ends lost 0 bases and 7 bases, in that order; junction bases with no gene match: 6. CDR3 size: 15 residues. CDR3 region: CASSLGTGGANEQFF. CDR3 coding DNA: TGTGCCAGCAGCTTGGGAACCGGGGGGGCGAATGAGCAGTTCTTC.

The chain uses TRBV11-2 and TRBJ1-4; 7 positions match TRBD1. This CDR3 spans 15 amino acids. Germline values: CDR1 SGHAT, CDR2 FQNNGV. V lost 4 bases to trimming and J lost 4 bases; unmatched junction nucleotides: 6. The CDR3 nucleotides are TGTGCCAGCAGCTCCGACAGGGCGGATAATGAAAAACTGTTTTTT. The encoded protein is CASSSDRADNEKLFF.

The chain couples TRBV18 to TRBJ1-3; 7 bases fit TRBD1. The germline V gene encodes CDR1 KGHSH and CDR2 LQKENI. Unmatched junction bases numbered 8, after V lost 3 bases and J lost 0 bases. CDR3 length: 17 amino acids. The CDR3, as DNA: TGTGCCAGCTCACCTAGTGGGACAGAGAGCTCTGGAAACACCATATATTTT. This sequence encodes CASSPSGTESSGNTIYF.

Only a few counts were recorded for this clone. The chain employs TRBV19 and TRBJ1-1, with TRBD1 matching 9 bases. After removal of 6 bases from V and 8 bases from J, the junction contained 4 bases not matched to a gene. The CDR3 runs to 12 residues. Germline V gene data show CDR1 as LNHDA and CDR2 as SQIVND (reference sequence). CDR3 sequence: CASSLGQGEAFF. CDR3 sequence (DNA): TGTGCCAGTAGCCTTGGACAGGGGGAAGCTTTCTTT.

V gene TRBV28 combines with J gene TRBJ2-4; tentative D call: TRBD2 (7 bases). The germline V gene encodes CDR1 MDHEN and CDR2 SYDVKM. This CDR3 is 13 amino acids long. V was clipped by 2 bases and J by 6 bases, with 8 bases between them. The CDR3 nucleotides read TGTGCCAGCAGTTTAAGGGGGGGAAACATTCAGTACTTC. Translating it yields CASSLRGGNIQYF.

The rearrangement links TRBV15 to TRBJ1-1; 7 positions match TRBD1. CDR3 length equals 15 residues. Germline values: CDR1 LNHNV, CDR2 YYDKDF (reference sequence). Losses at the gene ends were 5 bases for V and 0 bases for J; bases not matched to a gene: 6. Written as DNA, the CDR3 is TGTGCCACCAGCGCCCGACAGGGAATGAACACTGAAGCTTTCTTT. Translation: CATSARQGMNTEAFF.

The J gene is TRBJ2-7, the V gene TRBV7-8; D unclear. Germline V CDR1 and CDR2: SGHVS, FQNEAQ. V dropped 3 bases and J dropped 7 bases, with 13 bases sitting between them. The CDR3 extends over 13 amino acids. CDR3 sequence reads: CASSFETALEQYF. Here the CDR3 DNA reads TGTGCCAGCAGCTTCGAGACTGCCTTGGAGCAGTACTTC.

The rearrangement uses TRBV6-1 and TRBJ1-1, with D unresolved. Germline V gene lookup returns CDR1 MNHNS and CDR2 SASEGT. CDR3 length equals 14 residues. Deletions cut 6 bases from V and 1 base from J, with 12 bases between. CDR3 residues: CASSPVHRNTEAFF. Written as DNA, the CDR3 is TGTGCCAGCAGCCCTGTACACAGGAACACTGAAGCTTTCTTT.

The chain recombines TRBV5-1 with TRBJ2-3; 11 bases are a match to TRBD2. This CDR3 contains 15 residues. The germline V gene encodes CDR1 SGHRS and CDR2 YFSETQ. The trim removed 6 bases at V and 5 bases at J, leaving 8 bases unmatched. This chain's CDR3 is CASTLSGGAKDTQYF. The CDR3 DNA sequence: TGCGCCAGCACTCTTAGCGGGGGGGCCAAAGATACGCAGTATTTT.

There are a few counts of this clone. V is TRBV5-1 and J is TRBJ1-2; perhaps TRBD1 as D (6 bases). From germline, CDR1 is SGHRS and CDR2 YFSETQ. The ends were cut back, 9 bases at V and 3 bases at J, with 9 bases in the middle. This CDR3 is 11 amino acids long. The DNA for the CDR3 is TGCGCCACCAGACAGGACTATGGCTACACCTTC. Its translation is CATRQDYGYTF.

This chain joins TRBV5-1 and TRBJ2-6, with D perhaps TRBD2 (6 bases). The V gene lost 3 bases and the J gene lost 10 bases, with 14 bases spanning the gap. Germline V gene data show CDR1 as SGHRS and CDR2 as YFSETQ. The CDR3 runs 14 residues. DNA of the CDR3: TGCGCCAGCAGCTACCTCAGGGACTCGAACGTCCTGACTTTC. It is translated as CASSYLRDSNVLTF.

J is TRBJ2-7 and V is TRBV2, with 9 bases lining up with TRBD1. V trimming: 8 bases; J trimming: 2 bases; junction bases outside the gene matches: 4. Germline assignment: CDR1 SNHLY and CDR2 FYNNEI. CDR3 length: 13 residues. The CDR3 bases are TGTGCCAGCGGCCGGGACAGGGCCTACGAGCAGTACTTC. As protein: CASGRDRAYEQYF.

The rearrangement joins TRBV21-1 to TRBJ1-6; TRBD1, as called in the table, went unchecked against the DNA. TRBV21-1 is an annotated pseudogene. The length of the CDR3 is 19 residues. The CDR3 bases are TGTGCCAGCAGCAAAGCTTTGTGGACAGGGGAACCCTATAATTCACCCCTCCACTTT. Residues: CASSKALWTGEPYNSPLHF.

The rearrangement joins TRBV27 to TRBJ2-3, with 8 nucleotides matching TRBD2. CDR3 length equals 15 residues. The V segment lost 2 bases and the J segment 6 bases; nucleotides outside the gene matches: 7. Looked up from germline, CDR1 is MNHEY and CDR2 is SMNVEV (reference sequence). The CDR3 DNA is TGTGCCAGCAGTTTACGAGCGGGAGTTTCGGATACGCAGTATTTT. Translation gives CASSLRAGVSDTQYF.

The chain is built from TRBV5-1 and TRBJ1-1, with a weak D call TRBD1 (5 bases). Trimming removed 0 bases from V and 7 bases from J, with 13 bases in between. The germline CDR1 and CDR2 sequences are SGHRS and YFSETQ. This CDR3 is 14 amino acids long. CDR3 nucleotide sequence: TGCGCCAGCAGCTTGGCCCTGGTGACAGATGAAGCTTTCTTT. It translates to CASSLALVTDEAFF.

The rearrangement links TRBV27 to TRBJ2-3, with 8 positions matching TRBD2. Trimming took 5 bases from V and 4 from J; bases not matched to a gene: 8. Germline lookup yields CDR1 MNHEY and CDR2 SMNVEV (reference sequence). The CDR3 consists of 15 residues. Here the CDR3 reads CASSPWTSFSDTQYF. CDR3 in DNA: TGTGCCAGCAGTCCCTGGACTAGCTTCTCAGATACGCAGTATTTT.

This sequence joins TRBV5-1 and TRBJ2-7; 9 nucleotides agree with TRBD1. This CDR3 comprises 15 residues. The ends lost 5 bases at V and 6 bases at J; junction bases unmatched: 12. Germline V CDR1 and CDR2: SGHRS, YFSETQ. CDR3 loop: CASRKTQGAPGEQYF. Here the CDR3 DNA reads TGCGCCAGCAGGAAAACACAGGGGGCTCCGGGCGAGCAGTACTTC. Looking up the rest from reference TRBV5-1 and TRBJ2-7 gives the full variable domain: KAGVTQTPRYLIKTRGQQVTLSCSPISGHRSVSWYQQTPGQGLQFLFEYFSETQRNKGNFPGRFSGRQFSNSRSEMNVSTLELGDSALYLCASRKTQGAPGEQYFGPGTRLTVT.

The chain carries TRBV7-3 and TRBJ2-7; D might be TRBD1 (5 bases). Trimming removed 5 bases at V and 0 bases at J, with 23 bases between. Germline V gene data show CDR1 as SGHTA and CDR2 as FQGTGA. The CDR3 totals 18 residues. This CDR3 reads CASSPWVMGQRSSYEQYF. CDR3 in DNA: TGTGCCAGCAGCCCCTGGGTGATGGGGCAGAGGAGCTCCTACGAGCAGTACTTC.

V usage is TRBV14 and J usage is TRBJ2-2; TRBD2 agrees at 10 bases. This CDR3 region has 17 residues. Unmatched junction bases numbered 5, after V lost 4 bases and J lost 0 bases. Germline V CDR1 and CDR2: SGHDN, FVKESK. CDR3 sequence reads: CASSLLTSGSNTGELFF. In DNA form, the CDR3 reads TGTGCCAGCAGCCTCCTGACTAGCGGGTCGAACACCGGGGAGCTGTTTTTT.

This clone has only one observation. This rearrangement joins TRBV28 to TRBJ1-3; 8 positions agree with TRBD1. Unmatched junction bases numbered 14, after V lost 4 bases and J lost 0 bases. The CDR3 is 19 residues long. Germline V CDR1 and CDR2: MDHEN, SYDVKM. The CDR3 reads CASSSHTRDRSDSGNTIYF. CDR3 DNA sequence: TGTGCCAGCAGTTCCCATACCCGGGACAGGTCCGACTCTGGAAACACCATATATTTT.

This chain connects TRBV29-1 to TRBJ2-7, with a possible D match to TRBD1 (6 bases). Germline CDR1 and CDR2: SQVTM and ANQGSEA. Trimming shortened V by 3 bases and J by 1 base, and 10 bases separated the two germline ends. CDR3 length equals 13 residues. In nucleotides, the CDR3 is TGCAGCGTTGAGGGGACACATTCCTACGAGCAGTACTTC. Translating gives CSVEGTHSYEQYF.

The chain carries TRBV9 and TRBJ2-7; D perhaps matches TRBD1 (6 bases). The CDR3 extends over 15 amino acids. Germline-derived CDR1 and CDR2 are SGDLS and YYNGEE. Deletions cut 0 bases from V and 5 bases from J, with 15 bases between. Here the CDR3 reads CASSVGGRGVDEQYF. The CDR3 region has the DNA TGTGCCAGCAGCGTAGGCGGCAGGGGAGTCGACGAGCAGTACTTC.